This T cell receptor (beta chain) derives from a study of T cells in Graves' hyperthyroidism and ophthalmopathy. The CDR3 runs 14 residues. From germline, CDR1 is SGHVS and CDR2 FQNEAQ. The ends were cut back, 5 bases at V and 0 bases at J, with 10 bases in the middle. This clonotype was counted at least ten times. There were TCR beta CDR3 regions amplified from RNA transcripts. TCR CDR3 underwent first-round RT-PCR with the HTBI primer set. TCRdb ran MiXCR on the multiplex PCR reads and lists one entry per CDR3 protein. The data contain about 640,000 distinct CDR3 sequences, around 21% of them singletons.

The genes are TRBV7-8 and TRBJ2-5; no firm D call. This clonotype originated in a man aged 25 to 40 with Graves' ophthalmopathy. Sequencing was carried out using blood. The CDR3 loop is CASSTTVDQETQYF. In nucleotides, the CDR3 is TGTGCCAGCAGCACGACCGTGGACCAAGAGACCCAGTACTTC.